Each of the 24 T cell receptor beta chains below was sequenced from the same sample in a study of PD-1 blockade in classical Hodgkin lymphoma. Every one of the patients relapsed after autologous stem cell transplantation (brentuximab vedotin exposure was variable). Some clones are missing from TCRdb's copy, which holds only in-frame ones; the method was immunoSEQ multiplex PCR. The data contain nearly 60,000 clones, around 90% of them seen just once; the ten biggest clones take up around 9.3%. The sample here was peripheral blood mononuclear cells (PBMCs), taken before the second cycle of nivolumab. Receptors originate from a human donor with classical Hodgkin lymphoma.

The chain joins TRBV7-7 to TRBJ2-5; 11 bases match TRBD1. This CDR3 is built from 15 residues. Germline V gives CDR1 SSHAT, CDR2 FNYEAQ (reference sequence). The V gene end was trimmed by 3 bases and the J gene end by 4 bases; junction bases not matched to a gene: 4. The CDR3 here is CASSLRDRGIETQYF. CDR3 coding DNA: TGTGCCAGCAGCTTGAGGGACAGGGGGATAGAGACCCAGTACTTC.

There are a few counts of this clone. CDR3 coding DNA: TGTGCCAGCAGCCCCCAGGGGGATAGCAATCAGCCCCAGCATTTT. It is translated as CASSPQGDSNQPQHF. The V gene is TRBV5-6, the J gene TRBJ1-5; 7 bases align to TRBD1. The CDR3 runs to 15 residues. V lost 4 bases, J lost 0 bases, and 4 bases stayed unmatched. Looked up from germline, CDR1 is SGHDT and CDR2 is YYEEEE.

This chain connects TRBV4-2 to TRBJ1-2; TRBD1 is a possible D gene (5 bases). Germline V gene sequence: CDR1 LGHNA, CDR2 YNFKEQ. The CDR3 contains 13 residues. The V end was cut by 3 bases, the J end by 4 bases, with 9 bases between. CDR3 DNA: TGTGCCAGCAGCCAGCGCGACAGCTATGGCTACACCTTC. Residues: CASSQRDSYGYTF.

The chain joins TRBV28 to TRBJ1-2, with 8 bases aligning to TRBD1. The CDR3 covers 14 residues. V dropped 7 bases and J dropped 0; count of bases not matched to a gene: 4. Germline lookup yields CDR1 MDHEN and CDR2 SYDVKM. This chain's CDR3 is CASTPGGANYGYTF. The CDR3 DNA is TGTGCCAGCACACCAGGGGGCGCTAACTATGGCTACACCTTC.

The chain employs TRBV4-2 and TRBJ1-4; a possible D gene is TRBD1 (6 bases). This CDR3 contains 16 residues. The germline V gene has CDR1 LGHNA and CDR2 YNFKEQ. The germline V and J ends were trimmed by 0 bases and 6 bases, with 14 bases remaining between them. The CDR3 nucleotides read TGTGCCAGCAGCCAAGAGGGGCAGGGGAATCATGAAAAACTGTTTTTT. Protein product: CASSQEGQGNHEKLFF.

This clone was seen once. The CDR3 sequence is CASSFGGYTF. Written as DNA, the CDR3 is TGTGCCAGCAGTTTTGGTGGCTACACCTTC. J is TRBJ1-2 and V is TRBV6-6; D is ambiguous. In germline, CDR1 is MNHNY, CDR2 SVGAGI (reference sequence). Trimming shortened V by 4 bases and J by 7 bases, and 4 bases separated the two germline ends. The CDR3 runs 10 residues.

This chain connects TRBV2 to TRBJ1-1; D gene uncertain. Trimming removed 3 bases from V and 4 bases from J, with 15 bases in between. The V gene's germline CDR1 is SNHLY and CDR2 FYNNEI. The CDR3 has 15 amino acids. CDR3 in amino acids: CASSERAGGGTEAFF. The CDR3 DNA is TGTGCCAGCAGTGAGAGGGCGGGAGGTGGCACTGAAGCTTTCTTT.

This clone came up once. The chain employs TRBV27 and TRBJ2-1; 9 bases are a match to TRBD2. Unmatched junction bases numbered 8, after V lost 1 base and J lost 4 bases. Germline loops: CDR1 MNHEY, CDR2 SMNVEV (reference sequence). The CDR3 sequence is 17 residues long. CDR3 sequence reads: CASSLYPLAGLYNEQFF. DNA for the CDR3: TGTGCCAGCAGTTTATACCCCCTAGCGGGACTTTACAATGAGCAGTTCTTC.

The CDR3 DNA is TGTGCCAGTAGTCCCACCCCAACGCGAGGGGGCATGCCTGAAGCTTTCTTT. Translated, it gives CASSPTPTRGGMPEAFF. The V and J genes are TRBV19 and TRBJ1-1; 7 bases fit TRBD1. Germline CDR1 and CDR2: LNHDA and SQIVND (reference sequence). After removal of 5 bases from V and 6 bases from J, the junction contained 18 bases not matched to a gene. The CDR3 runs 17 residues.

The table lists this clone with a count of one. The rearrangement links TRBV6-5 to TRBJ2-2, with D unresolved. The length of the CDR3 is 13 residues. CDR1 is MNHEY, CDR2 SVGAGI, per germline. Trimming shortened V by 2 bases and J by 4 bases, and 5 bases separated the two germline ends. The CDR3 region is CASSYPSTGELFF. The CDR3 bases are TGTGCCAGCAGTTACCCCTCCACCGGGGAGCTGTTTTTT.

The chain joins TRBV6-5 to TRBJ1-3; D possibly corresponds to TRBD1 (6 bases). V lost 4 bases to trimming and J lost 2 bases, with 12 bases between them. Per the germline V gene, CDR1 is MNHEY and CDR2 is SVGAGI. The CDR3 runs to 15 residues. CDR3 residues: CASSLQGSAGNTIYF. The CDR3 DNA is TGTGCCAGCAGTTTACAGGGTTCGGCTGGAAACACCATATATTTT.

This chain connects TRBV6-5 to TRBJ2-7, with D possibly TRBD2 on 5 matching bases. CDR1 and CDR2 (germline): MNHEY, SVGAGI. The V end lost 0 bases, the J end lost 5 bases, and 14 bases lay between the germline ends. The CDR3 runs 15 residues. As DNA, the CDR3 is TGTGCCAGCAGTTACTCGAACGGGAATGGGAACGAGCAGTACTTC. Its translation is CASSYSNGNGNEQYF.

This rearrangement joins TRBV28 to TRBJ2-7; the D is unclear. Per the germline V gene, CDR1 is MDHEN and CDR2 is SYDVKM. The CDR3 extends over 14 amino acids. Trimming left V 6 bases short and J 9 bases short, with 21 bases between. The DNA for the CDR3 is TGTGCCAGCAGCCTGCCACGGGCCCCCAAGGGGCAGTACTTC. It encodes CASSLPRAPKGQYF.

The gene calls are TRBV28 and TRBJ2-3; 7 bases are shared with TRBD2. The CDR3 has 17 amino acids. CDR1 is MDHEN, CDR2 SYDVKM, per germline. Germline trimming cut 3 bases from V and 2 bases from J; bases unmatched to any gene: 11. CDR3 amino acids: CASSFMGPSGFTDTQYF. The CDR3 nucleotides read TGTGCCAGCAGTTTCATGGGGCCTAGCGGATTCACAGATACGCAGTATTTT.

This clone counts as medium-sized. CDR3 amino acids: CLQTASEKLFF. In DNA form, the CDR3 reads TGCCTACAGACGGCGTCTGAAAAACTGTTTTTT. The chain combines TRBV20-1 with TRBJ1-4; D ambiguous. This CDR3 has 11 residues. Germline assignment: CDR1 DFQATT and CDR2 SNEGSKA (reference sequence).

The chain has TRBV14 and TRBJ2-2; 10 positions match TRBD2. J was trimmed by 4 bases and V by 4 bases; bases with no gene match: 9. The CDR3 runs 17 residues. The germline V gene encodes CDR1 SGHDN and CDR2 FVKESK. CDR3 protein: CASSLHLAGAGTGELFF. In nucleotides, the CDR3 is TGTGCCAGCAGCCTACATCTAGCGGGAGCGGGCACCGGGGAGCTGTTTTTT.

The gene calls are TRBV19 and TRBJ1-5; D uncertain. V was pared by 0 bases and J by 4 bases, with 10 bases between. In germline, CDR1 is LNHDA, CDR2 SQIVND (reference sequence). The CDR3 length is 15 residues. CDR3 sequence reads: CASSIDGERNQPQHF. The CDR3, as DNA: TGTGCCAGTAGTATAGACGGGGAGAGGAATCAGCCCCAGCATTTT.

The CDR3 here is CASSQDPVQPQHF. CDR3 coding DNA: TGTGCCAGCAGCCAAGATCCCGTTCAGCCCCAGCATTTT. This rearrangement joins TRBV14 to TRBJ1-5; no reliable D call. Looked up from germline, CDR1 is SGHDN and CDR2 is FVKESK. The CDR3 consists of 13 residues. Trimming stripped 0 bases from V and 6 bases from J, with 6 bases between.

The chain links TRBV27 to TRBJ2-7; 10 nucleotides agree with TRBD2. This CDR3 contains 15 residues. V lost 2 bases to trimming and J lost 2 bases; unmatched junction nucleotides: 3. CDR1 and CDR2 from the germline V gene are MNHEY and SMNVEV (reference sequence). The CDR3 DNA is TGTGCCAGCAGTTTAGGGGGGACTAGCGCCTACGAGCAGTACTTC. This sequence encodes CASSLGGTSAYEQYF.

The chain uses TRBV11-2 and TRBJ1-5; maybe TRBD1 (6 bases). The CDR3 totals 14 residues. The V gene lost 5 bases and the J gene lost 5 bases, with 13 bases spanning the gap. Germline V gene data show CDR1 as SGHAT and CDR2 as FQNNGV. The CDR3 spells CASSRGGGDQPQHF. The CDR3 DNA reads TGTGCCAGCAGCAGGGGAGGGGGGGATCAGCCCCAGCATTTT.

V is TRBV6-5 and J is TRBJ2-3, with D perhaps matching TRBD2 (6 bases). Germline CDR1 and CDR2: MNHEY and SVGAGI. CDR3 length: 14 amino acids. V was trimmed by 6 bases and J by 0 bases, leaving 10 bases between them. This CDR3 is CASRTGTSTDTQYF. As DNA, the CDR3 is TGTGCCAGCAGAACCGGGACTAGCACAGATACGCAGTATTTT.

J is TRBJ1-2 and V is TRBV19; possibly TRBD1 for D (5 bases). Trimming removed 3 bases at V and 8 bases at J, with 19 bases between. Per germline, CDR1 LNHDA and CDR2 SQIVND (reference sequence). This CDR3 is built from 15 residues. For the CDR3, the DNA is TGTGCCAGTAGTATGGATGCGGGGGTTTCTTCGGGCTACACCTTC. Protein: CASSMDAGVSSGYTF.

This clone appeared once. V and J are TRBV11-3 and TRBJ2-1; D might be TRBD2 (6 bases). Trimming shortened V by 2 bases and J by 10 bases, and 18 bases separated the two germline ends. Germline loops: CDR1 SGHNT, CDR2 YENEEA. The CDR3 totals 15 residues. The CDR3 loop reads CASSLMEGSPGEQFF. Here the CDR3 DNA reads TGTGCCAGCAGCTTAATGGAGGGTTCCCCGGGGGAGCAGTTCTTC.

The rearrangement uses TRBV28 and TRBJ2-1; the match to TRBD2 covers 8 bases. Germline CDR1 is MDHEN and CDR2 is SYDVKM. J gave up 1 base and V 6 bases, and 14 bases lay outside the gene matches. The CDR3 length is 18 residues. CDR3 protein: CASRPIQPAGGSYNEQFF. As DNA, the CDR3 is TGTGCCAGCAGACCCATACAGCCGGCGGGAGGATCCTACAATGAGCAGTTCTTC.